This T cell receptor (beta chain) stems from a study of CD8 T cells in Susac syndrome. A word on this clonotype: Its antigen is unidentified.

CDR1 is SEHNR, CDR2 FQNEAQ, per germline (reference sequence). V lost 5 bases to trimming and J lost 2 bases; unmatched junction nucleotides: 13. The CDR3 covers 17 residues. Random hexamers were used to reverse transcribe roughly 0.45 to 1 ug of RNA. Multiplex PCR with immunoSEQ amplified the TCR beta CDR3 across 54 Vbeta and 13 Jbeta. TCRdb reprocessed the immunoSEQ multiplex PCR reads via MiXCR and lists one record per CDR3 protein. The sample has some 130,000 distinct CDR3 sequences; 80% to 85% are singletons. Overall study results and limits: The study admitted that it had a relatively small number of individuals in its TCR sequencing and HLA analysis.

In blood CD8+ and CD4+ T cells, TCR beta underwent sequencing. Each multiple sclerosis control was a treatment-naive patient with relapsing-remitting disease that was either stable or active. Sequenced material: CD8+ T cells from PBMCs. This TCR was sampled from a human donor with multiple sclerosis. The genes are TRBV7-9 and TRBJ2-7, with 9 bases that match TRBD1. The CDR3 DNA follows: TGTGCCAGCAGCGATCCACTCGGGACAGGGAAAGCCTACGAGCAGTACTTC. Residues: CASSDPLGTGKAYEQYF.